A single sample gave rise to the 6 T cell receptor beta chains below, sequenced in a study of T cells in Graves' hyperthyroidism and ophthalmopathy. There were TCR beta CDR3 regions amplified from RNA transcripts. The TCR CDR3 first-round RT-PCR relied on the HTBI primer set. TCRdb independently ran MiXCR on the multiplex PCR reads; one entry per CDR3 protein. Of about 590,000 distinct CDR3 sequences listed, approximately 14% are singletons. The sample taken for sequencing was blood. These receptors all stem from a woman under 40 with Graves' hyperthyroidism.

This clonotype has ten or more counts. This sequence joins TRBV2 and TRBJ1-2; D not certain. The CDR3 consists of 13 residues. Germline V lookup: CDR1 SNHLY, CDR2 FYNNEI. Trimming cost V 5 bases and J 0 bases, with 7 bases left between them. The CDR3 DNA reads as TGTGCCAGCAGTAACAGCGCTAACTATGGCTACACCTTC. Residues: CASSNSANYGYTF.

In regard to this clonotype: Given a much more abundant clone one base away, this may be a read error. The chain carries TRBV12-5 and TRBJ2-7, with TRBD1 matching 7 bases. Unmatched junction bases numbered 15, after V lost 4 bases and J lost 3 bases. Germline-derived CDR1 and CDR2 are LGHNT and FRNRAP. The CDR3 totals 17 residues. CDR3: CASGSLRGTSTFYEQYF. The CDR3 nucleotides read TGTGCTAGTGGTTCCCTCAGGGGGACGTCAACCTTCTACGAGCAGTACTTC.

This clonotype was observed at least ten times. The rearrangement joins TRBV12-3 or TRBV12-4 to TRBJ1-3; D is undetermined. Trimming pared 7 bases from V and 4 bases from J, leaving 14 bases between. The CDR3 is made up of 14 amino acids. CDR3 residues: CASNVNTSGNTIYF. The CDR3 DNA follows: TGTGCCAGCAACGTCAATACGAGCGGAAACACCATATATTTT.

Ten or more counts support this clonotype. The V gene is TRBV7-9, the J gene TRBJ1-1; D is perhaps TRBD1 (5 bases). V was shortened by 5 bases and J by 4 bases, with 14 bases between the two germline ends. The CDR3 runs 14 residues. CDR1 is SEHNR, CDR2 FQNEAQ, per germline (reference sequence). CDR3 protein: CASSHSRQITEAFF. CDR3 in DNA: TGTGCCAGCAGCCACAGCAGACAGATCACTGAAGCTTTCTTT. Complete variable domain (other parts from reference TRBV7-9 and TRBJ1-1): DTGVSQNPRHKITKRGQNVTFRCDPISEHNRLYWYRQTLGQGPEFLTYFQNEAQLEKSRLLSDRFSAERPKGSFSTLEIQRTEQGDSAMYLCASSHSRQITEAFFGQGTRLTVV.

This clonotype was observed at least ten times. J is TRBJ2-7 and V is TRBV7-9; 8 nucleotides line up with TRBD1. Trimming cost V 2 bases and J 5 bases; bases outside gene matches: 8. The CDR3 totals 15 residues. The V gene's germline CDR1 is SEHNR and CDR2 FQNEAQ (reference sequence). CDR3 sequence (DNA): TGTGCCAGCAGCTTAATTGGACAGGGAATCGACGAGCAGTACTTC. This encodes CASSLIGQGIDEQYF.

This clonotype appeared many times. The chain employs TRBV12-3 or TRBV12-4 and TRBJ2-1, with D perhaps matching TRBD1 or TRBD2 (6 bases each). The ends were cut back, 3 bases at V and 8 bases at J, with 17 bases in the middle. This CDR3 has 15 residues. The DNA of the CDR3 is TGTGCCAGCAGTTTGGGGGGCGACAGGACCGATGAGCAGTTCTTC. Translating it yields CASSLGGDRTDEQFF.